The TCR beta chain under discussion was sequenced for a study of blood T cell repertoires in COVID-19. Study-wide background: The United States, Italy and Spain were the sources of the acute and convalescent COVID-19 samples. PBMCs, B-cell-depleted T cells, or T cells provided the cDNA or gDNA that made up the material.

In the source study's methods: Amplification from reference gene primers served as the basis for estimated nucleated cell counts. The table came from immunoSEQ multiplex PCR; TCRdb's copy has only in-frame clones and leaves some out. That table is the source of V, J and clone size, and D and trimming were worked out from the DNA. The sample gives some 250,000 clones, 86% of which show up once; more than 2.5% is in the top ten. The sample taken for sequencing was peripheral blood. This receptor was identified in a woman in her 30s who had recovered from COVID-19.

CDR3 loop: CASSSPGYNEQFF. Here the CDR3 DNA reads TGTGCCAGCAGCAGTCCAGGCTACAATGAGCAGTTCTTC. The chain carries TRBV11-3 and TRBJ2-1; no definite D call. V was pared by 5 bases and J by 3 bases, with 8 bases between. Germline V gene sequence: CDR1 SGHNT, CDR2 YENEEA. This CDR3 is built from 13 residues.